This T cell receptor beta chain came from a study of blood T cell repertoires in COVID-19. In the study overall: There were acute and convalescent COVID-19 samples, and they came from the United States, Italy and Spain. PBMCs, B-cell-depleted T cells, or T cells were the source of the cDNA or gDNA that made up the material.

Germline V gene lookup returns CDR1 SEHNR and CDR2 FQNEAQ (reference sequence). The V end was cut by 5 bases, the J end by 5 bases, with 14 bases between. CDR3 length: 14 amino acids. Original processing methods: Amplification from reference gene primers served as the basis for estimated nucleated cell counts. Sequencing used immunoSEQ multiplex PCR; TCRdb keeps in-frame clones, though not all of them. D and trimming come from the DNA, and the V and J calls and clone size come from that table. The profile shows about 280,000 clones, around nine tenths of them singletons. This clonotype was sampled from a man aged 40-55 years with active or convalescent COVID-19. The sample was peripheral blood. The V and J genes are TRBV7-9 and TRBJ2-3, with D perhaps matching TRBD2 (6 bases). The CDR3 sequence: CASSRESGGDTQYF. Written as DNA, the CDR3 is TGTGCCAGCAGCCGGGAGTCTGGGGGAGATACGCAGTATTTT.